One TCR beta chain is described in this entry. Its antigen target is currently unknown. Nothing much larger sits one base from this clone, and base qualities are not available. The germline V gene (reference sequence) supplies CDR1 SEHNR and CDR2 FQNEAQ. At the junction V is shortened by 6 bases and J by 6 bases, with 18 bases in between. The CDR3 numbers 14 residues from cysteine through phenylalanine. Only the CDR3 DNA stays, 42 bases, in frame from base 1. The data originate from a study of blood T cell repertoires in COVID-19 (dated by TCRdb to 2019 to 2021). For the study in its entirety: Samples covering the acute and convalescent phases of COVID-19 were provided by collaborators in the United States, Italy and Spain. A de-identified subject ID, COVID-19 status, age in years and sex were almost always included in the sample metadata. Where HLA class I and class II types were available, the types were taken from metadata supplied by the sample provider, not from assay-based typing. Subjects who had been exposed to COVID-19, were actively infected with it, or had recovered from it provided the deeply sampled blood TCRbeta repertoires that made up the dataset. The material from the prospective study consisted of cDNA or gDNA derived from T cells, B-cell-depleted T cells, or PBMCs. The repertoires were released in a freely available public database intended as a resource for research on the immune response to SARS-CoV-2. Samples were obtained from the ongoing ImmuneRACE study (first 160 participants) and from 950 to 1,500 subjects provided by 6 global collaborators. Overall study outcomes, separate from this receptor: How much clinical and demographic metadata was included differed by source and by participant, and the metadata was provided uncurated.

TCRbeta CDR3 regions were amplified from genomic DNA by means of the immunoSEQ Assay, a bias-controlled multiplex PCR. Regarding the original processing steps: The number of nucleated cells in each sample was estimated from the amplification of reference gene primers within the assay. Sequence reads were collapsed and filtered to measure the absolute abundance of every unique TCRbeta CDR3 rearrangement. Productive Simpson clonality was computed per sample as the square root of Simpson's diversity index over productive rearrangements. TCRdb retrieved this table from immuneACCESS and kept in-frame rearrangements only. Not all clones are present; in checked studies, unresolved V genes account for under half, and no reason is known for the remainder. For V, J and clone size, that table is used; D and trimming come from the DNA. Counted in this sample were about 240,000 clones; around 85% of them appeared once. The ten largest clones add up to 6.2% of the sample.

Whole blood was collected in K2EDTA tubes by collaborating institutions according to the institutions' own protocols. For TCRbeta analysis, collaborator samples were shipped as frozen whole blood, as isolated PBMCs, or as DNA extracted from either sample type. The sequence derives from a man aged 55 to 70 with acute or convalescent COVID-19. The specimen sequenced was peripheral blood. The chain is encoded by TRBV7-9 joined to TRBJ2-7, and perhaps TRBD1 as D gene, on 8 matching bases. The nucleotide sequence reads TGTGCCAGCAGATCGGCGAGCGGGACAGGCGAGCAGTACTTC. It specifies CASRSASGTGEQYF.